The T cell receptor beta chain under discussion was sequenced for a study of blood T cell repertoires in COVID-19. Study details: Spain, Italy and the United States supplied samples that represented acute and convalescent COVID-19.

Assignment of participants to cohorts was predicated upon participant-reported clinical history. Study processing details: Estimation of nucleated cell counts was performed using reference gene primer amplification. Here immunoSEQ multiplex PCR was the method, and the copy in TCRdb shows in-frame clones only, minus some. V and J calls and clone size follow that table, whereas D and trimming were derived from the DNA. The sample has roughly 250,000 clones, approximately 90% seen once. CDR3 length: 17 residues. From germline, CDR1 is LNHDA and CDR2 SQIVND (reference sequence). Trimming left V 3 bases short and J 0 bases short, with 15 bases between.

The rearrangement joins TRBV19 to TRBJ1-5, with D possibly matching TRBD1 (5 bases). This clonotype was obtained from a woman in her thirties or forties with acute COVID-19. The sample consisted of PBMCs or T cells enriched from blood (not recorded which). The DNA of the CDR3 is TGTGCCAGTAGTATTCTCCTTGACAGCGATAGCAATCAGCCCCAGCATTTT. It specifies CASSILLDSDSNQPQHF.